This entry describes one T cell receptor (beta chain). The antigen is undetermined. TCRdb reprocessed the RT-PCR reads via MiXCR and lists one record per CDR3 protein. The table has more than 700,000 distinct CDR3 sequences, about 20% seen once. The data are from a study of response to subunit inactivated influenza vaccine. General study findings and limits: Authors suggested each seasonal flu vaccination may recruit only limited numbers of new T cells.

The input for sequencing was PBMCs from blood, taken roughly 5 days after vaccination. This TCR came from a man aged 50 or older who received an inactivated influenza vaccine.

The CDR3 DNA sequence: TGTGCCTGGAGTGTAGGGAGGGGGCCTGGAAACACCATATATTTT. This codes for CAWSVGRGPGNTIYF. The chain combines TRBV30 with TRBJ1-3, with 7 bases identical to TRBD1. Germline CDR1 GTSNPN, CDR2 SVGIG (reference sequence). Unmatched junction bases numbered 4, after V lost 0 bases and J lost 2 bases. The CDR3 has 15 amino acids.